A single sample gave rise to the 7 T cell receptor beta chains below, sequenced in a study of identical twins (dated by TCRdb to 2015 to 2016). To prepare the library, 5' RACE was applied. Sequencing relied on an Illumina HiSeq 2000. TCRdb reanalyzed the raw reads on its own, using fastp at Q25 for trimming and MiXCR for clone calling, and kept in-frame beta chains. CDR3 protein duplicates are merged, each entry listing the most common genes and DNA. Here the sample has about 390,000 distinct CDR3 sequences; approximately 8.8% occur a single time. The top ten clonotypes cover more than 8% of the sample. Sequenced material: naive T cells sorted from blood. Sample cell subset or site, as interpreted from the label and publication: cells isolated with a human naive T-cell isolation kit. The receptors derive from a woman aged 45 to 65 in good health.

V is TRBV9 and J is TRBJ2-2; D not certain. With 1 base removed from V and 5 bases from J, the gap between germline ends came to 3 bases. Germline values: CDR1 SGDLS, CDR2 YYNGEE. The CDR3 length is 12 residues. The CDR3 loop reads CASSVITGELFF. The CDR3 DNA sequence: TGTGCCAGCAGCGTAATAACCGGGGAGCTGTTTTTT.

In this sample, this clonotype turned up a few times. The chain joins TRBV29-1 to TRBJ2-3, with no clear D. The germline V gene has CDR1 SQVTM and CDR2 ANQGSEA. The CDR3 length is 10 residues. Trimming took 4 bases from V and 4 from J, leaving 3 bases between them. The DNA for the CDR3 is TGCAGCGTTGCGGCAGATACGCAGTATTTT. Its protein product is CSVAADTQYF.

This clonotype was observed a handful of times. The chain combines TRBV6-6 with TRBJ1-4, with D perhaps TRBD1 (6 bases). Germline V lookup: CDR1 MNHNY, CDR2 SVGAGI (reference sequence). This CDR3 has 15 amino acids. V lost 6 bases to trimming and J lost 3 bases, with 14 bases between them. DNA of the CDR3: TGTGCCAGCAGGGATACAGGACAGTCTAATGAAAAACTGTTTTTT. Its protein product is CASRDTGQSNEKLFF.

This clonotype was counted only a few times. The V gene is TRBV20-1, the J gene TRBJ2-3; no firm D call. The germline V gene has CDR1 DFQATT and CDR2 SNEGSKA (reference sequence). This CDR3 has 14 residues. Trimming pared 1 base from V and 2 bases from J, leaving 10 bases between. The CDR3 nucleotides read TGCAGTGCTAGAGTCTCTTGGTTCACAGATACGCAGTATTTT. This sequence encodes CSARVSWFTDTQYF.

The rearrangement uses TRBV11-3 and TRBJ2-7; D remains unclear. CDR1 and CDR2 (germline): SGHNT, YENEEA. Between the trimmed V and J ends, which lost 3 bases and 8 bases, there was a span of 11 bases. The CDR3 has 12 residues. The CDR3 loop reads CASSFEYGKQYF. The CDR3 DNA reads TGTGCCAGCAGCTTCGAATACGGCAAGCAGTACTTC. The full variable domain, completed using reference TRBV11-3 and TRBJ2-7, is EAGVVQSPRYKIIEKKQPVAFWCNPISGHNTLYWYLQNLGQGPELLIRYENEEAVDDSQLPKDRFSAERLKGVDSTLKIQPAELGDSAVYLCASSFEYGKQYFGPGTRLTVT.

In its sample, this clonotype was seen many times. The J gene is TRBJ2-5, the V gene TRBV5-1; D is ambiguous. V lost 0 bases, J lost 3 bases, and 6 bases lay in between. The germline CDR1 and CDR2 sequences are SGHRS and YFSETQ. The CDR3 has 13 residues. The CDR3 spells CASSLVVEETQYF. DNA of the CDR3: TGCGCCAGCAGCTTGGTGGTGGAAGAGACCCAGTACTTC.

Only a few counts were recorded for this clonotype. The chain is built from TRBV20-1 and TRBJ2-2; 7 bases are a match to TRBD1. This CDR3 region has 14 residues. V was clipped by 1 base and J by 6 bases; unmatched bases: 5. Germline CDR1 is DFQATT and CDR2 is SNEGSKA (reference sequence). CDR3 DNA: TGCAGTGCTAGAGGACAGGGCGAGGCCGGGGAGCTGTTTTTT. Translating gives CSARGQGEAGELFF.